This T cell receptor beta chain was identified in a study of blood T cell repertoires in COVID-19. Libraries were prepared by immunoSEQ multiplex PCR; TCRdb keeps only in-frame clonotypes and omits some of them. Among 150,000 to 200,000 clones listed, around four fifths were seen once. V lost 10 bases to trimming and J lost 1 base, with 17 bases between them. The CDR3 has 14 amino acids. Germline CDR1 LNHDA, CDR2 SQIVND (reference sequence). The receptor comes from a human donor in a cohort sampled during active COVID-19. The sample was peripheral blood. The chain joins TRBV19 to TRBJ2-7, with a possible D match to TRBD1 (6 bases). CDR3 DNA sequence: TGTGCCACCGCCCGCCGGACAGATTCCTACGAGCAGTACTTC. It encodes CATARRTDSYEQYF.